The 28 T cell receptor beta chains below come from one sample, sequenced in a study of PD-L1 blockade in urothelial cancer. Produced via immunoSEQ multiplex PCR; TCRdb's table is partial and in-frame only. This table has some 110,000 clones, approximately 89% appearing once. Documented time point: peripheral blood 6 weeks after treatment start. The material was PBMCs, obtained around atezolizumab (anti-PD-L1) treatment. The receptor source for this set is a man aged 60 to 69 with urothelial cancer.

V gene TRBV4-2 combines with J gene TRBJ2-5; D is perhaps TRBD1 (5 bases). Trimming stripped 0 bases from V and 5 bases from J, with 13 bases between. This CDR3 contains 15 residues. Germline V CDR1 and CDR2: LGHNA, YNFKEQ. The CDR3 sequence is CASSQERGPTETQYF. DNA for the CDR3: TGTGCCAGCAGCCAAGAAAGGGGCCCGACGGAGACCCAGTACTTC.

The rearrangement uses TRBV2 and TRBJ1-5, with D unresolved. CDR1 is SNHLY and CDR2 is FYNNEI in the germline V gene. V lost 7 bases and J 2 bases, leaving 15 bases between the germline ends. CDR3 size: 15 residues. The CDR3 coding sequence is TGTGCCAGCACTCGGGATTCCGGGGGCAATCAGCCCCAGCATTTT. Amino acid sequence: CASTRDSGGNQPQHF. Full variable domain (missing parts from reference TRBV2 and TRBJ1-5): EPEVTQTPSHQVTQMGQEVILRCVPISNHLYFYWYRQILGQKVEFLVSFYNNEISEKSEIFDDQFSVERPDGSNFTLKIRSTKLEDSAMYFCASTRDSGGNQPQHFGDGTRLSIL.

The rearrangement joins TRBV5-6 to TRBJ2-1, with D perhaps matching TRBD2 (6 bases). The CDR3 sequence is 15 residues long. The V end was cut by 1 base, the J end by 10 bases, with 18 bases between. CDR1 is SGHDT and CDR2 is YYEEEE in the germline V gene. This CDR3 is CASSLSPEGSREQFF. DNA of the CDR3: TGTGCCAGCAGCTTGAGCCCGGAGGGGTCAAGGGAGCAGTTCTTC.

This chain joins TRBV6-6 and TRBJ2-1; maybe TRBD2 (5 bases). The CDR3 spans 14 residues. V was shortened by 0 bases and J by 8 bases, with 11 bases between the two germline ends. Germline V lookup: CDR1 MNHNY, CDR2 SVGAGI (reference sequence). This CDR3 is CASSYSSDQDEQFF. Written as DNA, the CDR3 is TGTGCCAGCAGTTACTCTAGCGATCAGGATGAGCAGTTCTTC.

The chain uses TRBV18 and TRBJ2-7, with D possibly TRBD2 on 5 matching bases. Germline assignment: CDR1 KGHSH and CDR2 LQKENI. V lost 2 bases, J lost 3 bases, and 14 bases lay in between. The CDR3 extends over 15 amino acids. The CDR3 loop is CASSPARETYYEQYF. In nucleotides, the CDR3 is TGTGCCAGCTCACCAGCGAGGGAGACCTACTACGAGCAGTACTTC.

This clone showed up just a few times. The chain combines TRBV6-5 with TRBJ2-1, with 10 bases identical to TRBD2. CDR3 length: 13 amino acids. CDR1 and CDR2 from the germline V gene are MNHEY and SVGAGI. The V segment lost 8 bases and the J segment 4 bases; nucleotides outside the gene matches: 2. In nucleotides, the CDR3 is TGTGCCAGCGGACTAGCGGCTTACAATGAGCAGTTCTTC. This encodes CASGLAAYNEQFF.

The chain carries TRBV23-1 and TRBJ1-3; 8 nucleotides agree with TRBD1. TRBV23-1 is assigned to the ORF class and has an uncertain function. This CDR3 has 18 amino acids. V lost 8 bases and J lost 2; bases outside the gene matches: 17. The chain's CDR3 is CASRSTGDRRKPGNTIYF. CDR3 coding DNA: TGCGCCAGCCGATCGACAGGGGACCGTCGTAAGCCTGGAAACACCATATATTTT.

The V call is TRBV7-2, the J call TRBJ2-4, with 10 nucleotides matching TRBD2. This CDR3 comprises 15 residues. Germline loops: CDR1 SGHTA, CDR2 FQGNSA. V lost 6 bases and J lost 0; bases outside the gene matches: 2. The CDR3 region is CASRLAGVAKNIQYF. In DNA form, the CDR3 reads TGTGCCAGCAGGCTAGCGGGGGTAGCCAAAAACATTCAGTACTTC.

The V and J genes are TRBV29-1 and TRBJ2-1, with D perhaps TRBD1 (5 bases). CDR1 is SQVTM, CDR2 ANQGSEA, per germline. The CDR3 covers 12 residues. Trimming shortened V by 0 bases and J by 11 bases, and 11 bases separated the two germline ends. CDR3 loop: CSVEEDRTKQFF. The DNA of the CDR3 is TGCAGCGTTGAAGAAGACAGAACAAAGCAGTTCTTC.

The rearrangement uses TRBV15 and TRBJ1-1, with TRBD1 as a possible D gene (5 bases). Trimming stripped 9 bases from V and 1 base from J, with 18 bases between. The germline gives CDR1 LNHNV, CDR2 YYDKDF (reference sequence). This CDR3 contains 15 residues. The CDR3 here is CATGEGGAPNTEAFF. In nucleotides, the CDR3 is TGTGCCACAGGGGAGGGAGGGGCTCCGAACACTGAAGCTTTCTTT.

This clone was found once. The chain combines TRBV6-6 with TRBJ2-1, with 12 bases fitting TRBD1. V was clipped by 6 bases and J by 6 bases; unmatched bases: 3. This CDR3 spans 14 amino acids. Germline loops: CDR1 MNHNY, CDR2 SVGAGI (reference sequence). CDR3 amino acids: CASRPGQGANEQFF. CDR3 bases: TGTGCCAGCAGACCGGGACAGGGGGCCAATGAGCAGTTCTTC.

The genes are TRBV29-1 and TRBJ1-1; D is ambiguous. Per germline, CDR1 SQVTM and CDR2 ANQGSEA. The V end was cut by 5 bases, the J end by 4 bases, with 8 bases between. The CDR3 sequence is 11 residues long. Here the CDR3 reads CSVTSITEAFF. The CDR3 DNA follows: TGCAGCGTTACGTCTATCACTGAAGCTTTCTTT.

This chain uses TRBV7-2 with TRBJ2-3; TRBD2 aligns across 7 bases. The germline V gene encodes CDR1 SGHTA and CDR2 FQGNSA. The junction had 6 bases not matched to a gene; V was cut back by 2 bases and J by 4 bases. The CDR3 covers 15 residues. In DNA, the CDR3 is TGTGCCAGCAGCTTAATCGGACTAGTGTCAGATACGCAGTATTTT. It specifies CASSLIGLVSDTQYF.

The chain has TRBV30 and TRBJ1-4; D gene uncertain. The germline V gene has CDR1 GTSNPN and CDR2 SVGIG (reference sequence). Trimming cost V 0 bases and J 8 bases, with 16 bases left between them. The CDR3 loop spans 15 amino acids. The CDR3 protein is CAWSVLRGRGEKLFF. DNA for the CDR3: TGTGCCTGGAGTGTACTGAGAGGGCGGGGAGAAAAACTGTTTTTT.

This clone has a single count. CDR3 in DNA: TGTGCCAGCAGTTACGGTAGCGGGGGGACCACAGATACGCAGTATTTT. It yields the protein CASSYGSGGTTDTQYF. J is TRBJ2-3 and V is TRBV6-5, with 10 nucleotides matching TRBD2. The CDR3 length is 16 residues. V dropped 2 bases and J dropped 2; count of bases not matched to a gene: 4. Germline CDR1 is MNHEY and CDR2 is SVGAGI.

The chain recombines TRBV7-2 with TRBJ2-2, with TRBD2 identical over 8 bases. The CDR3 is 15 residues long. V shed 6 bases, J shed 4 bases, and the junction held 7 bases outside the gene matches. The germline V gene has CDR1 SGHTA and CDR2 FQGNSA. CDR3 in amino acids: CASRSTGGVTGELFF. The CDR3 DNA follows: TGTGCCAGCAGATCAACGGGGGGGGTCACCGGGGAGCTGTTTTTT.

The chain joins TRBV6-5 to TRBJ1-4; TRBD1 matches 8 bases. The V and J ends lost 4 bases and 8 bases, in that order; junction bases with no gene match: 6. The CDR3 extends over 14 amino acids. Looked up from germline, CDR1 is MNHEY and CDR2 is SVGAGI. CDR3 amino acids: CASSSTGGREKLFF. The CDR3 DNA reads as TGTGCCAGCAGTTCCACAGGGGGACGGGAAAAACTGTTTTTT.

The CDR3 loop reads CASSFRGGENTEAFF. DNA of the CDR3: TGTGCCAGCAGTTTCCGAGGGGGCGAGAATACTGAAGCTTTCTTT. The rearrangement joins TRBV28 to TRBJ1-1; 7 nucleotides agree with TRBD1. The CDR3 loop spans 15 amino acids. Germline CDR1 reads MDHEN; CDR2 reads SYDVKM. V shed 3 bases and J 5 bases; nucleotides not matched to a gene: 9.

This clone has only one observation. The chain links TRBV5-1 to TRBJ2-2; TRBD2 is a possible D gene (6 bases). With 0 bases removed from V and 5 bases from J, the gap between germline ends came to 11 bases. Germline-derived CDR1 and CDR2 are SGHRS and YFSETQ. The CDR3 runs to 15 residues. DNA of the CDR3: TGCGCCAGCAGCTTGGGCTCCGCGGGGACCGGGGAGCTGTTTTTT. The encoded protein is CASSLGSAGTGELFF.

This clone came up once. The chain recombines TRBV9 with TRBJ2-7, with D possibly being TRBD1 (5 bases). Trimming took 3 bases from V and 2 from J, leaving 12 bases between them. CDR3 length: 14 amino acids. Germline lookup yields CDR1 SGDLS and CDR2 YYNGEE. CDR3 in DNA: TGTGCCAGCAGCGCGGTGGCAGGGCCCTACGAGCAGTACTTC. It codes for CASSAVAGPYEQYF.

The chain employs TRBV5-8 and TRBJ1-1, with 7 bases lining up with TRBD1. The CDR3 is 13 amino acids. Unmatched junction bases numbered 2, after V lost 2 bases and J lost 4 bases. Germline V lookup: CDR1 SGHTS, CDR2 YDEGEE. The CDR3 region has the DNA TGTGCCAGCAGCTTAACAGGGGCCACTGAAGCTTTCTTT. It yields the protein CASSLTGATEAFF.

J is TRBJ2-3 and V is TRBV4-1; TRBD2 matches at 9 bases. Trimming cost V 0 bases and J 1 base; bases outside gene matches: 2. CDR1 is MGHRA and CDR2 is YSYEKL in the germline V gene. This CDR3 spans 16 amino acids. The CDR3 sequence is CASSQDPSGGTDTQYF. The CDR3 bases are TGCGCCAGCAGCCAAGACCCTAGCGGGGGCACAGATACGCAGTATTTT.

The rearrangement joins TRBV10-3 to TRBJ2-2; 9 bases are a match to TRBD1. Germline loops: CDR1 ENHRY, CDR2 SYGVKD. The CDR3 contains 16 residues. V lost 6 bases and J lost 5; bases outside the gene matches: 10. This chain's CDR3 is CAIRDPGQGGTGELFF. The CDR3 DNA sequence: TGTGCCATCAGAGACCCGGGACAGGGAGGAACCGGGGAGCTGTTTTTT.

The gene calls are TRBV5-6 and TRBJ2-1, with TRBD2 matching over 10 bases. Germline V lookup: CDR1 SGHDT, CDR2 YYEEEE. With V trimmed by 1 base and J by 11 bases, 6 bases remained unmatched. The CDR3 covers 14 residues. CDR3 loop: CASSLTSGEPKQFF. In DNA form, the CDR3 reads TGTGCCAGCAGCTTGACTAGCGGGGAGCCGAAGCAGTTCTTC.

This clone came up a few times. V gene TRBV2 combines with J gene TRBJ1-6; no reliable D call. The V gene's germline CDR1 is SNHLY and CDR2 FYNNEI. The CDR3 contains 12 residues. Trimming took 6 bases from V and 6 from J, leaving 6 bases between them. CDR3 sequence (DNA): TGTGCCAGCAGGGCCCTTAATTCACCCCTCCACTTT. This translates into CASRALNSPLHF.

V gene TRBV5-1 combines with J gene TRBJ2-7; 11 bases agree with TRBD1. J lost 4 bases, V lost 3 bases, and 3 bases had no gene match. CDR3 size: 14 residues. Germline CDR1 is SGHRS and CDR2 is YFSETQ. The CDR3 bases are TGCGCCAGCAGCTCGGGGACAGGGGGATACGAGCAGTACTTC. As protein: CASSSGTGGYEQYF. Full variable domain (rest looked up from reference TRBV5-1 and TRBJ2-7): KAGVTQTPRYLIKTRGQQVTLSCSPISGHRSVSWYQQTPGQGLQFLFEYFSETQRNKGNFPGRFSGRQFSNSRSEMNVSTLELGDSALYLCASSSGTGGYEQYFGPGTRLTVT.

The V gene is TRBV18, the J gene TRBJ1-5; the D gene is possibly TRBD1 (6 bases). The CDR3 is 14 residues long. Trimming took 1 base from V and 4 from J, leaving 8 bases between them. Germline V lookup: CDR1 KGHSH, CDR2 LQKENI. The CDR3 nucleotides read TGTGCCAGCTCACCACTACAGGGTAATCAGCCCCAGCATTTT. Translating it yields CASSPLQGNQPQHF.

This chain uses TRBV11-2 with TRBJ1-1; no firm D call. The CDR3 is 12 residues long. Germline V gene lookup returns CDR1 SGHAT and CDR2 FQNNGV. Deletions cut 5 bases from V and 6 bases from J, with 10 bases between. This CDR3 is CASSLGLAEAFF. The CDR3 coding sequence is TGTGCCAGCAGCCTTGGACTCGCTGAAGCTTTCTTT.